A single T cell receptor beta chain is shown here with its context. Its target is not known. The source of the sample is a study of OX40 agonist ivuxolimab in advanced cancers. Whole-study findings and limits: Among the lowest peripheral clonal expansion occurred in 0.1-3.0 mg/kg partial responders.

Germline CDR1 LNHDA, CDR2 SQIVND (reference sequence). The CDR3 runs to 14 residues. V shed 3 bases and J shed 0 bases, with 6 bases lying between them. Only in-frame clones appear in the TCRdb table, and some are missing; sequencing was by immunoSEQ multiplex PCR. In the table there are some 70,000 clones, 87% of which are singletons. The sequence was obtained from an adult with an advanced solid tumor such as melanoma, head and neck, liver or kidney cancer. The V and J genes are TRBV19 and TRBJ1-5, with D uncertain. The sequencing used CD4+ or CD8+ T cells sorted from blood, collected in a trial of the OX40 agonist ivuxolimab. CDR3 sequence reads: CASSIRGSNQPQHF. The CDR3 DNA reads TGTGCCAGTAGTATCAGAGGTAGCAATCAGCCCCAGCATTTT.